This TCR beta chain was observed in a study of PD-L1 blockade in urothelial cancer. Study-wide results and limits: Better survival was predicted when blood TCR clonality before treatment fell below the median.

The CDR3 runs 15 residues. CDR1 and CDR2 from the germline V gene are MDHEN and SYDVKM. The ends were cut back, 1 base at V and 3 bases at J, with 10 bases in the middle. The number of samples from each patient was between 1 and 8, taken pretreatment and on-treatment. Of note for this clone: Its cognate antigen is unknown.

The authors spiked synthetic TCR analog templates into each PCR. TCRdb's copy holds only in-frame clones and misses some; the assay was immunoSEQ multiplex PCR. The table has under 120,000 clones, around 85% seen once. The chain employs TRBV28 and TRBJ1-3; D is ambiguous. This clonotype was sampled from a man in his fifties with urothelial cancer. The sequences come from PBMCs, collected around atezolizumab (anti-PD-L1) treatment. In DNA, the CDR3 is TGTGCCAGCAGTTTATCGGGGTACGGTGGAAACACCATATATTTT. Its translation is CASSLSGYGGNTIYF. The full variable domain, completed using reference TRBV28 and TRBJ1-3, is DVKVTQSSRYLVKRTGEKVFLECVQDMDHENMFWYRQDPGLGLRLIYFSYDVKMKEKGDIPEGYSVSREKKERFSLILESASTNQTSMYLCASSLSGYGGNTIYFGEGSWLTVV.